This entry features one T cell receptor (beta chain) sequence. One junction end disagrees with the germline gene, perhaps due to a read error. Autoimmune disease history or systemic immunosuppression excluded patients. The investigators sampled blood at baseline, at cycle 4 day 1, and at cycle 7 day 1. The CDR3 consists of 15 residues. Per the germline V gene, CDR1 is PRHDT and CDR2 is FYEKMQ (reference sequence). This sample was included in a study of OX40 agonist ivuxolimab in advanced cancers. At the level of the study: The dose-escalation group included hepatocellular carcinoma, melanoma, renal cell carcinoma and head and neck cancer. Of the patients, three showed partial responses, one with hepatocellular carcinoma and two with cutaneous melanoma.

The method was immunoSEQ multiplex PCR; TCRdb's version includes in-frame clones alone and lacks a portion of them. The data show about 62,000 clones, nearly 90% seen once. Specimen: CD4+ or CD8+ T cells sorted from blood, collected in a trial of the OX40 agonist ivuxolimab. This sequence was found in an adult with an advanced solid tumor such as melanoma, head and neck, liver or kidney cancer. V gene TRBV13 combines with J gene TRBJ2-1; TRBD2 matches 8 bases. Here the CDR3 DNA reads TGTGCCAGCAGCCCGGGGGGGGGCTCCCACAATGAGCAGTTCTTC. Its translation: CASSPGGGSHNEQFF. Combining the CDR3 with reference TRBV13 and TRBJ2-1 gives the whole variable domain AAGVIQSPRHLIKEKRETATLKCYPIPRHDTVYWYQQGPGQDPQFLISFYEKMQSDKGSIPDRFSAQQFSDYHSELNMSSLELGDSALYFCASSPGGGSHNEQFFGPGTRLTVL.